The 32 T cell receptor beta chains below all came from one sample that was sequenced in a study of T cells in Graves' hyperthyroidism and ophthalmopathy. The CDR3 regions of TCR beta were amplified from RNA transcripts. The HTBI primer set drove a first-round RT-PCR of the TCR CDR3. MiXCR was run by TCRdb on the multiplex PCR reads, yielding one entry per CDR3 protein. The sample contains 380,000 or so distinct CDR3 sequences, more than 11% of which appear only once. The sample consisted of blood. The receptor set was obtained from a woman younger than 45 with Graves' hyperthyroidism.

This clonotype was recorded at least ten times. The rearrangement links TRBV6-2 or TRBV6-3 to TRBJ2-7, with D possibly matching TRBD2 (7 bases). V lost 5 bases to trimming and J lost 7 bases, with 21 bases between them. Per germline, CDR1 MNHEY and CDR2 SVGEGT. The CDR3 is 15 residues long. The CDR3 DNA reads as TGTGCCAGCAGTCCGGTAAGGGGGGGCCTCGAGGAGCAGTACTTC. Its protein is CASSPVRGGLEEQYF.

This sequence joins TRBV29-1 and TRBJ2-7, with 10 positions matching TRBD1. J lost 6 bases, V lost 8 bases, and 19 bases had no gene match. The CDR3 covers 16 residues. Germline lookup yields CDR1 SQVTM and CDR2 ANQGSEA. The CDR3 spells CSIGIWGPGTGVEQYF. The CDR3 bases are TGCAGCATTGGAATATGGGGACCCGGGACAGGGGTCGAGCAGTACTTC.

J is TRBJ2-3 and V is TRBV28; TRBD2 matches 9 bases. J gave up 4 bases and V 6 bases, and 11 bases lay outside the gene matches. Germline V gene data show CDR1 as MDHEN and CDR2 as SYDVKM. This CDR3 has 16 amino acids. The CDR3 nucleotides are TGTGCCAGCAGCCGGCTAGCGGGAAGTGGAGCAGATACGCAGTATTTT. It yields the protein CASSRLAGSGADTQYF.

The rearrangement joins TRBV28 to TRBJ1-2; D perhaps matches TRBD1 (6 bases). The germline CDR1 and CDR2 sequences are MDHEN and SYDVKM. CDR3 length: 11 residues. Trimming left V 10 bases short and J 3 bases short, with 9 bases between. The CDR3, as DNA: TGTGCCACTCGACAGGACTATGGCTACACCTTC. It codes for CATRQDYGYTF.

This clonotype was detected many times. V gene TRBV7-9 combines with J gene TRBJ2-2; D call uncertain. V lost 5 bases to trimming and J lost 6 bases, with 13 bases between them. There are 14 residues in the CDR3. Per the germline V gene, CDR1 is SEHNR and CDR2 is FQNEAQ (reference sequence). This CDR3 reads CASSPLRSAGELFF. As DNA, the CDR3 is TGTGCCAGCAGCCCTCTTCGGAGCGCCGGGGAGCTGTTTTTT.

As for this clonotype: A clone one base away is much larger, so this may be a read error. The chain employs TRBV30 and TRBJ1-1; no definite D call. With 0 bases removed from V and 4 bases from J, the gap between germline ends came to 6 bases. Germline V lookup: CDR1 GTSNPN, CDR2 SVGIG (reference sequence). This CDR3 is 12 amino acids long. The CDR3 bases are TGTGCCTGGAGTGTAGCGGGCACTGAAGCTTTCTTT. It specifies CAWSVAGTEAFF.

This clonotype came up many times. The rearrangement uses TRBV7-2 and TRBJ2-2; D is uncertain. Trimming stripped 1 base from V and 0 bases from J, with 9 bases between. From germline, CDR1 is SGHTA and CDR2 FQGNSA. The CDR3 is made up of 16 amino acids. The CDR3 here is CASSLEDTPNTGELFF. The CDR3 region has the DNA TGTGCCAGCAGCTTAGAAGACACACCGAACACCGGGGAGCTGTTTTTT.

DNA for the CDR3: TGTGCCAGCAGCCAAGAAGTCGGGCTAGCGGGAGCGGAAGAGCAGTACTTC. Translating gives CASSQEVGLAGAEEQYF. The chain joins TRBV3-1 to TRBJ2-7; 10 bases agree with TRBD2. The V segment lost 0 bases and the J segment 7 bases; nucleotides outside the gene matches: 12. CDR1 LGHDT and CDR2 YNNKEL come from the germline V gene (reference sequence). The CDR3 covers 17 residues.

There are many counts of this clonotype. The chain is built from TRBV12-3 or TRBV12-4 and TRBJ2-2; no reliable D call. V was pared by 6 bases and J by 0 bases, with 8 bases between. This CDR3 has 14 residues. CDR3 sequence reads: CASRKEANTGELFF. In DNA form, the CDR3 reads TGTGCCAGCAGAAAAGAGGCGAACACCGGGGAGCTGTTTTTT.

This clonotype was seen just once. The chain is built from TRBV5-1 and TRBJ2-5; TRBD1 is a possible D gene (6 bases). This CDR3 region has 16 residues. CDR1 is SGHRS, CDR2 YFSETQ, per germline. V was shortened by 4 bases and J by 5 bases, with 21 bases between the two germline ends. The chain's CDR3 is CASSAPPGQGPETQYF. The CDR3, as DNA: TGCGCCAGCAGCGCCCCCCCGGGACAAGGTCCGGAGACCCAGTACTTC.

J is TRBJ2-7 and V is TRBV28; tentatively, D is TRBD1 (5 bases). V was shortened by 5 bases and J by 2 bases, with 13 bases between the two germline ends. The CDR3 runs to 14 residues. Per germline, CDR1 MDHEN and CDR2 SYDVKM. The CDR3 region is CASSLRGYTYEQYF. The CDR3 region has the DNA TGTGCCAGCAGTCTTAGGGGTTATACCTACGAGCAGTACTTC.

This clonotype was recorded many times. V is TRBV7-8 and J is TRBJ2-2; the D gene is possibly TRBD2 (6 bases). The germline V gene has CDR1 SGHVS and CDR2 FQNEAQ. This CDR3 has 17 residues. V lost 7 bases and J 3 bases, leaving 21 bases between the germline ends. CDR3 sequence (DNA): TGTGCCAGCATCCCACAGCAGCGGGCCCTAGACACCGGGGAGCTGTTTTTT. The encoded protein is CASIPQQRALDTGELFF.

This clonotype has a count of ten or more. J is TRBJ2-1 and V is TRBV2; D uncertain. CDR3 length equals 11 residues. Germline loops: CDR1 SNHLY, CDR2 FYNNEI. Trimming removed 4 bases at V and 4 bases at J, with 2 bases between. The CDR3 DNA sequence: TGTGCCAGCAGTGGATACAATGAGCAGTTCTTC. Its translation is CASSGYNEQFF.

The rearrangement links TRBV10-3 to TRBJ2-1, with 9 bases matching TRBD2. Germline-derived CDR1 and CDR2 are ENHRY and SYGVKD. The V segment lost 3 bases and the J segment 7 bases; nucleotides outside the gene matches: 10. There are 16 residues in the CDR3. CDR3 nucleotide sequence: TGTGCCATCAGTGAAGTGATAGCGGGAGCAAGGAATGAGCAGTTCTTC. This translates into CAISEVIAGARNEQFF.

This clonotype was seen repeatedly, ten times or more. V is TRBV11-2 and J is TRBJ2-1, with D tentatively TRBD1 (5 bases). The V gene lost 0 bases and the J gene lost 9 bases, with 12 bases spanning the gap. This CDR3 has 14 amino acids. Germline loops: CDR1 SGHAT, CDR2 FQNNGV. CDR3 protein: CASSLDQGISEQFF. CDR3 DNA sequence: TGTGCCAGCAGCTTAGATCAGGGTATCAGTGAGCAGTTCTTC.

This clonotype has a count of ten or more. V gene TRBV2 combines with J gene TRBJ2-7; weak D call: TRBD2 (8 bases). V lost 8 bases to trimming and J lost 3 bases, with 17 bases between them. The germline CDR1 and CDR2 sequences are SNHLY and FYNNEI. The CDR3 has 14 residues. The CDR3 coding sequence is TGTGCCAGCTTTCCAGGGGGACTAGGCTACGAGCAGTACTTC. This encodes CASFPGGLGYEQYF.

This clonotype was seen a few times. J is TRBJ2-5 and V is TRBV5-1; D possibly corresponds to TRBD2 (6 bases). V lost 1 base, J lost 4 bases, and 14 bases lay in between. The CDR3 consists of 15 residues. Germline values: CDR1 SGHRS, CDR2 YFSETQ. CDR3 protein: CASSLTQGGRETQYF. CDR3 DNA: TGCGCCAGCAGCTTGACCCAGGGAGGACGAGAGACCCAGTACTTC.

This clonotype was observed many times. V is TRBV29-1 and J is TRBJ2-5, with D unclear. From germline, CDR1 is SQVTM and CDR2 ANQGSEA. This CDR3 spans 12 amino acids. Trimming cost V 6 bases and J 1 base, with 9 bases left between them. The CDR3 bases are TGCAGCGTAGAGATGTTCCAAGAGACCCAGTACTTC. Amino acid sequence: CSVEMFQETQYF.

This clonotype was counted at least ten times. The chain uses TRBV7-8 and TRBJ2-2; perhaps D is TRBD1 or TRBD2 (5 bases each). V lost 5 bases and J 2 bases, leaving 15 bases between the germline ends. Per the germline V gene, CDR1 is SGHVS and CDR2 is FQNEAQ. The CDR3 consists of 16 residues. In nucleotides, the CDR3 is TGTGCCAGCAGCCCCCCGGGGACGGGAAACACCGGGGAGCTGTTTTTT. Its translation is CASSPPGTGNTGELFF.

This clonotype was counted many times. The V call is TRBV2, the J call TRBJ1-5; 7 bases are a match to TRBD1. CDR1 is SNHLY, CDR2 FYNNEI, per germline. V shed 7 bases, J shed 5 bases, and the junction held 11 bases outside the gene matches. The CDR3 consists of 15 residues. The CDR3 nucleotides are TGTGCCAGCAACCGCGAGGGGGCAAGGGATCAGCCCCAGCATTTT. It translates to CASNREGARDQPQHF. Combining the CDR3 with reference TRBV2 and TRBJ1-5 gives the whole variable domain EPEVTQTPSHQVTQMGQEVILRCVPISNHLYFYWYRQILGQKVEFLVSFYNNEISEKSEIFDDQFSVERPDGSNFTLKIRSTKLEDSAMYFCASNREGARDQPQHFGDGTRLSIL.

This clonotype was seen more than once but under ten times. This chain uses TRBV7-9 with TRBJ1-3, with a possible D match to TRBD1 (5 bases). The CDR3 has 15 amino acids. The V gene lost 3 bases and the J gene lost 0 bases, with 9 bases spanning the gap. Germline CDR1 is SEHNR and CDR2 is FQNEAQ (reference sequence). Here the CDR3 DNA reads TGTGCCAGCAGCTTGACAGTCCCCTCTGGAAACACCATATATTTT. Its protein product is CASSLTVPSGNTIYF.

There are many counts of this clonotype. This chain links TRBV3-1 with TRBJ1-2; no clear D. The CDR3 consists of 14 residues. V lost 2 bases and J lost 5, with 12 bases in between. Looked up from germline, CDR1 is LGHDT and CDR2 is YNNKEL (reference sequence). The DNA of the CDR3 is TGTGCCAGCAGCCAAAGCATACATGGGTATGGCTACACCTTC. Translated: CASSQSIHGYGYTF.

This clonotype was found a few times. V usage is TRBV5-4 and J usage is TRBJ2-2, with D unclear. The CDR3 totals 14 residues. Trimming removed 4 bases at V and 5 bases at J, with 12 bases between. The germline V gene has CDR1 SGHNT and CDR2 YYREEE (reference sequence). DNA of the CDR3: TGTGCCAGCAGCCAGACAACCGGGACCGGGGAGCTGTTTTTT. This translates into CASSQTTGTGELFF. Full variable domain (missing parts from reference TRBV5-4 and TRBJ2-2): ETGVTQSPTHLIKTRGQQVTLRCSSQSGHNTVSWYQQALGQGPQFIFQYYREEENGRGNFPPRFSGLQFPNYSSELNVNALELDDSALYLCASSQTTGTGELFFGEGSRLTVL.

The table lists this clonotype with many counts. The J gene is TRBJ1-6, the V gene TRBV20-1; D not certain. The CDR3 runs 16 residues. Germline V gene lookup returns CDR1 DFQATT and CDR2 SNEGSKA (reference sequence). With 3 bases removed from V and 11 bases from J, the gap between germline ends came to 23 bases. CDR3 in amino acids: CSASRRQALYGAPLHF. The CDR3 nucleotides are TGCAGTGCTAGTCGCCGCCAGGCCCTCTATGGGGCACCCCTCCACTTT.

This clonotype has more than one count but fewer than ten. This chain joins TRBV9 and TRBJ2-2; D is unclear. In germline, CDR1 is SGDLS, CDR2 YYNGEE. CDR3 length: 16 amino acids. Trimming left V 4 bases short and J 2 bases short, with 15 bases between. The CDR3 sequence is CASSPSPWGNTGELFF. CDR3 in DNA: TGTGCCAGCAGCCCCTCCCCGTGGGGTAACACCGGGGAGCTGTTTTTT.

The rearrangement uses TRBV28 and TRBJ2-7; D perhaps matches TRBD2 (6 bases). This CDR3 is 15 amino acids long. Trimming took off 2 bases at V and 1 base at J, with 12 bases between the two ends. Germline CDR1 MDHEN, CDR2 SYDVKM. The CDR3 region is CASSLPGVVSYEQYF. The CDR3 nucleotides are TGTGCCAGCAGTTTACCGGGGGTCGTATCCTACGAGCAGTACTTC. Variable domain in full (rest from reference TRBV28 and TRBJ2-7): DVKVTQSSRYLVKRTGEKVFLECVQDMDHENMFWYRQDPGLGLRLIYFSYDVKMKEKGDIPEGYSVSREKKERFSLILESASTNQTSMYLCASSLPGVVSYEQYFGPGTRLTVT.

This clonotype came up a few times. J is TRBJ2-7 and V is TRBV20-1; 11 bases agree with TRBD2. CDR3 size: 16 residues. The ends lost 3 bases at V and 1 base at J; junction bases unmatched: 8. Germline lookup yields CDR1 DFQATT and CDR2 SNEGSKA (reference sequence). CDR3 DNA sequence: TGCAGTGCTAGTAAAGCTACTAGCGGGGGTTCCTACGAGCAGTACTTC. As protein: CSASKATSGGSYEQYF.

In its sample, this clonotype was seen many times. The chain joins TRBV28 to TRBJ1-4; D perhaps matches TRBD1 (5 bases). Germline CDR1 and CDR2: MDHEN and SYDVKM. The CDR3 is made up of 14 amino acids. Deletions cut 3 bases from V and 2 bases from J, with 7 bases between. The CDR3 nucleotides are TGTGCCAGCAGTTTTGCAGGGACTAATGAAAAACTGTTTTTT. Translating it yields CASSFAGTNEKLFF.

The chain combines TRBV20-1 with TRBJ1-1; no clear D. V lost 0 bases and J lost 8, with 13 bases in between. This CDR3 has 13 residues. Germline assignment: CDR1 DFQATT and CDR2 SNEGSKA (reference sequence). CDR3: CSARDPYDDEAFF. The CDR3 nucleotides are TGCAGTGCTAGAGATCCTTACGATGACGAAGCTTTCTTT.

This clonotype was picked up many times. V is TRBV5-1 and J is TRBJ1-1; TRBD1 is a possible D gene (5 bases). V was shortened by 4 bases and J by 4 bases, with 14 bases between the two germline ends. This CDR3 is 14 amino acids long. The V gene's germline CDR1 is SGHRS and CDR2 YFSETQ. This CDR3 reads CASSRESGSTEAFF. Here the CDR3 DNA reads TGCGCCAGCAGCCGAGAATCAGGGTCCACTGAAGCTTTCTTT.

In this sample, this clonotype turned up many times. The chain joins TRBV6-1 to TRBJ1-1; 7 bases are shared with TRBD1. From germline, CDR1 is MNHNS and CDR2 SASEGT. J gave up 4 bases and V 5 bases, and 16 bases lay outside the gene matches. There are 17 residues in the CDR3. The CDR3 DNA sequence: TGTGCCAGCAGTTTTGCGGGACAGCCATGGATGGGCACTGAAGCTTTCTTT. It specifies CASSFAGQPWMGTEAFF.

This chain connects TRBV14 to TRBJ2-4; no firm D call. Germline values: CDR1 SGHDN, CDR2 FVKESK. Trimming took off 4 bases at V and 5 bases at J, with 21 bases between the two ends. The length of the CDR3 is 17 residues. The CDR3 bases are TGTGCCAGCAGCCCCCCTCTAGGAAGGTACTCCGAAAACATTCAGTACTTC. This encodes CASSPPLGRYSENIQYF.